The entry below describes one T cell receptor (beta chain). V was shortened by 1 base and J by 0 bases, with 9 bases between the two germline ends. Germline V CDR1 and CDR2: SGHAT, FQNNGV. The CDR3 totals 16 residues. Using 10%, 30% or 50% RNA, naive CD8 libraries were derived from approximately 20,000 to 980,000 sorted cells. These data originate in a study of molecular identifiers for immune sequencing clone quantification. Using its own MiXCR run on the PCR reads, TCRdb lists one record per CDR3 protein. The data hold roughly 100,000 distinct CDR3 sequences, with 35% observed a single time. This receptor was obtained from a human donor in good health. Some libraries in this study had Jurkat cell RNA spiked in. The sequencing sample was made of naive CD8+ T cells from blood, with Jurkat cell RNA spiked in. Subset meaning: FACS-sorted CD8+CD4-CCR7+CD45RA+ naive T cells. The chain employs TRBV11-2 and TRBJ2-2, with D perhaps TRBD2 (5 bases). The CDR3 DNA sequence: TGTGCCAGCAGCTTAGGCGGAGGTTCGAACACCGGGGAGCTGTTTTTT. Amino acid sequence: CASSLGGGSNTGELFF.